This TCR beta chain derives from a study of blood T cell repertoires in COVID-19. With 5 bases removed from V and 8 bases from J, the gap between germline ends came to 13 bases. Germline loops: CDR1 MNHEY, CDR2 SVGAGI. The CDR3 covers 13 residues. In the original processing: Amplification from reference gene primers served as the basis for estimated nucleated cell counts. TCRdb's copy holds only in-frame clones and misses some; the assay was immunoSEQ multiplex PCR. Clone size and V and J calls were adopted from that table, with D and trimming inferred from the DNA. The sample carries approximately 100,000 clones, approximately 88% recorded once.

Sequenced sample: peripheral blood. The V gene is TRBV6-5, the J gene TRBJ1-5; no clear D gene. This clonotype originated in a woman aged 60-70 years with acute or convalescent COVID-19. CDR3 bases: TGTGCCAGCAGTACAAACCGACGGGAGCCCCAGCATTTT. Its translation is CASSTNRREPQHF.